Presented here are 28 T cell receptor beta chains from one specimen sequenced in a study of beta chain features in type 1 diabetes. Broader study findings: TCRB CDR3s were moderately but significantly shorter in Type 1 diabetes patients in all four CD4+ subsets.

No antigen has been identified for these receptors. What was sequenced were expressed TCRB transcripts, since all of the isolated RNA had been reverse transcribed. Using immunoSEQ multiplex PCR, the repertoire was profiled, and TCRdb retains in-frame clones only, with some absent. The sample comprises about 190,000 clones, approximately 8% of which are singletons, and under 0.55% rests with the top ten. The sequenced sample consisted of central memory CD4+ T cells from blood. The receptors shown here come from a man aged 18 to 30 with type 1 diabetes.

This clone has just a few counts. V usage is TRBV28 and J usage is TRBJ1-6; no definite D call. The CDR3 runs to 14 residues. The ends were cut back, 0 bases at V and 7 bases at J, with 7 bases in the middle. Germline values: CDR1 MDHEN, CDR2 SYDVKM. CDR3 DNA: TGTGCCAGCAGTTTATGGGCCCACAATTCACCCCTCCACTTT. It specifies CASSLWAHNSPLHF. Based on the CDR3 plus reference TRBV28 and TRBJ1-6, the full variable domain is DVKVTQSSRYLVKRTGEKVFLECVQDMDHENMFWYRQDPGLGLRLIYFSYDVKMKEKGDIPEGYSVSREKKERFSLILESASTNQTSMYLCASSLWAHNSPLHFGNGTRLTVT.

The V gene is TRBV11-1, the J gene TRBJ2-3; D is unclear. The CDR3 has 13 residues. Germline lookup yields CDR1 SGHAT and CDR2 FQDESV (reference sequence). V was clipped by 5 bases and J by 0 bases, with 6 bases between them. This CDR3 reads CASSQRSTDTQYF. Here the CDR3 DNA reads TGTGCCAGCAGCCAGAGGAGCACAGATACGCAGTATTTT.

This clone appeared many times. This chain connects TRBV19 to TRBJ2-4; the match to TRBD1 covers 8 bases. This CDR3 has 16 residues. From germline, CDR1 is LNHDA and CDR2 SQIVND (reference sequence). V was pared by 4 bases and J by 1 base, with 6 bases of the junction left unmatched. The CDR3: CASSSRTGWAKNIQYF. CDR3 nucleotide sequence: TGTGCCAGTAGTAGCCGGACAGGGTGGGCCAAAAACATTCAGTACTTC.

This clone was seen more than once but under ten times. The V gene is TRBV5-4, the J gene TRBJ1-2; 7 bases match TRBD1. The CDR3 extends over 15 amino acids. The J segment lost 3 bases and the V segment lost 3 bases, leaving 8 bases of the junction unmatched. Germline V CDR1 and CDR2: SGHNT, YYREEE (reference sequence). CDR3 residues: CASSSIQGGYYGYTF. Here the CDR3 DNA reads TGTGCCAGCAGCTCAATACAAGGGGGCTACTATGGCTACACCTTC.

This CDR3 is CASSGSAAGNTIYF. DNA of the CDR3: TGTGCCAGCTCTGGGTCCGCGGCTGGAAACACCATATATTTT. This sequence joins TRBV18 and TRBJ1-3; D is uncertain. The CDR3 has 14 residues. Between the trimmed V and J ends, which lost 6 bases and 2 bases, there was a span of 11 bases. Germline CDR1 KGHSH, CDR2 LQKENI.

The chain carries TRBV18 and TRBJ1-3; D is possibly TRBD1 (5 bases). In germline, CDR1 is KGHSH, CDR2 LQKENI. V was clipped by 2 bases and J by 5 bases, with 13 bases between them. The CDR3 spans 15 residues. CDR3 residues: CASSPGAGGRNTIYF. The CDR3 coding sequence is TGTGCCAGCTCACCAGGGGCGGGAGGCCGAAACACCATATATTTT.

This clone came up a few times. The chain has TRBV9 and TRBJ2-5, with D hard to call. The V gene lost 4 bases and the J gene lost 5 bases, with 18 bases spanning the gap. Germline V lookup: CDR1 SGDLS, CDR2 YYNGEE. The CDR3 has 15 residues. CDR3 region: CASSSAPMSGETQYF. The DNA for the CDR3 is TGTGCCAGCAGCTCCGCCCCCATGTCCGGGGAGACCCAGTACTTC.

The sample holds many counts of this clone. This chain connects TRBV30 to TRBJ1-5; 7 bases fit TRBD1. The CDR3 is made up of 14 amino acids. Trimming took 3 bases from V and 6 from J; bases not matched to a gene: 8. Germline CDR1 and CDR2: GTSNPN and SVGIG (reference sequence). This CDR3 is CAWSPGGMSQPQHF. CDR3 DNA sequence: TGTGCCTGGAGCCCAGGGGGGATGAGTCAGCCCCAGCATTTT.

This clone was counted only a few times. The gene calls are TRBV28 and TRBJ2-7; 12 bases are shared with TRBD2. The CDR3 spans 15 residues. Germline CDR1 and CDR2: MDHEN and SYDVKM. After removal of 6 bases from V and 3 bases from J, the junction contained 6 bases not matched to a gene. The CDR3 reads CASRFTSGGNYEQYF. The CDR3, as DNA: TGTGCCAGCAGGTTTACTAGCGGGGGGAACTACGAGCAGTACTTC.

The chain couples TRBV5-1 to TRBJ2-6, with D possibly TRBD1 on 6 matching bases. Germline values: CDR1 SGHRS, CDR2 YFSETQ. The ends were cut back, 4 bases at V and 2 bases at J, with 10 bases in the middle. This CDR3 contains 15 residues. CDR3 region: CASSGTGTGANVLTF. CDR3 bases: TGCGCCAGCAGCGGAACAGGGACTGGGGCCAACGTCCTGACTTTC.

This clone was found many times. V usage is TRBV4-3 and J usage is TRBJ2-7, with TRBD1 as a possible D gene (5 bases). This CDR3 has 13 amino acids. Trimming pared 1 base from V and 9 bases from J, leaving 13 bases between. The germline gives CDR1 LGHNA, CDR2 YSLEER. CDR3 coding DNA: TGCGCCAGCAGCCAAGGAATCGGGCAGGGGCAGTACTTC. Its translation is CASSQGIGQGQYF.

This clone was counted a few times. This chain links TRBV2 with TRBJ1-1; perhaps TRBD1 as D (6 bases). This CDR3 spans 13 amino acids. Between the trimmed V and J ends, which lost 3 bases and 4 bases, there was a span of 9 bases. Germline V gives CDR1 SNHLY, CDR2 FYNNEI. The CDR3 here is CASSDQGSTEAFF. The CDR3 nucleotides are TGTGCCAGCAGTGATCAGGGGAGCACTGAAGCTTTCTTT.

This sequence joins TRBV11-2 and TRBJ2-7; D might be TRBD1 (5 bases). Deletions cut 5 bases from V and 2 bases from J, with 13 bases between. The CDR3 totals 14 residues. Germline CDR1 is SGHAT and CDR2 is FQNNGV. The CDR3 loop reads CASSLDTLTYEQYF. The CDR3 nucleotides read TGTGCCAGCAGCCTGGACACTCTAACCTACGAGCAGTACTTC. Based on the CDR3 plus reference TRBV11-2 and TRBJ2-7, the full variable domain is EAGVAQSPRYKIIEKRQSVAFWCNPISGHATLYWYQQILGQGPKLLIQFQNNGVVDDSQLPKDRFSAERLKGVDSTLKIQPAKLEDSAVYLCASSLDTLTYEQYFGPGTRLTVT.

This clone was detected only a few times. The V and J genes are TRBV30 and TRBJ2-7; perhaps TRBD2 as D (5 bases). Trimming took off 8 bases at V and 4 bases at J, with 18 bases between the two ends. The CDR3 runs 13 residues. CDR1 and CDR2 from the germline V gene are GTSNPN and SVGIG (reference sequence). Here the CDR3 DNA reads TGTGCCGTAACGGACGCTCGGAGGTACGAGCAGTACTTC. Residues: CAVTDARRYEQYF.

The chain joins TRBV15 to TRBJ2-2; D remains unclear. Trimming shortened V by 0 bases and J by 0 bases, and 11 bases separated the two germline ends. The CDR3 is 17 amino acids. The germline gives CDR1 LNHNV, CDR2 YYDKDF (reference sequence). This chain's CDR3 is CATSRDSLVANTGELFF. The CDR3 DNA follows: TGTGCCACCAGCAGAGACAGCCTAGTCGCGAACACCGGGGAGCTGTTTTTT. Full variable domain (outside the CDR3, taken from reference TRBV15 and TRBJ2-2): DAMVIQNPRYQVTQFGKPVTLSCSQTLNHNVMYWYQQKSSQAPKLLFHYYDKDFNNEADTPDNFQSRRPNTSFCFLDIRSPGLGDTAMYLCATSRDSLVANTGELFFGEGSRLTVL.

The CDR3 bases are TGTGCCAGCAGCCCCGGGACTAGCGGGAGTGCGGAGACCCAGTACTTC. Translating gives CASSPGTSGSAETQYF. The chain has TRBV7-2 and TRBJ2-5; 14 bases map to TRBD2. V dropped 5 bases and J dropped 5; count of bases not matched to a gene: 7. CDR1 is SGHTA, CDR2 FQGNSA, per germline. The CDR3 is 16 residues long.

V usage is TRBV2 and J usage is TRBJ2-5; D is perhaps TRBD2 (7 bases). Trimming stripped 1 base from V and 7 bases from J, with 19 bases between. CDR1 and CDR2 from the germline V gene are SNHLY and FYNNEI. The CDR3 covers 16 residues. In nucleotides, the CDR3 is TGTGCCAGCAGTGAAGTTGGGGGGGGCCCCCCCCCGACCCAGTACTTC. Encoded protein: CASSEVGGGPPPTQYF.

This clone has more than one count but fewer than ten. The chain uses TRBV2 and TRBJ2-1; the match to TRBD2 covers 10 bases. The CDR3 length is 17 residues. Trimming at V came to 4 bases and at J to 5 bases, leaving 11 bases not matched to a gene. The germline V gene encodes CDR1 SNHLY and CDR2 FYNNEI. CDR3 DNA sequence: TGTGCCAGCAGTGGCCCTACGAGCGGGAGGGTCCACAATGAGCAGTTCTTC. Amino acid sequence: CASSGPTSGRVHNEQFF.

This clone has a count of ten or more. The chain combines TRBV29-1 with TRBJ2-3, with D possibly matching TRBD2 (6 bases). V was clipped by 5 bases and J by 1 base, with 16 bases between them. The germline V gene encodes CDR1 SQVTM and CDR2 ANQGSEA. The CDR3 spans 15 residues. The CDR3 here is CSVSRGGIGTDTQYF. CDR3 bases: TGCAGCGTTTCTCGGGGCGGGATCGGCACAGATACGCAGTATTTT.

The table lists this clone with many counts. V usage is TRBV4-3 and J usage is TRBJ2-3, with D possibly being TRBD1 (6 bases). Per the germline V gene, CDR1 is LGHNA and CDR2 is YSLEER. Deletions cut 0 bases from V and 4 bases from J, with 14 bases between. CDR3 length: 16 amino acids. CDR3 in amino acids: CASSQDPGRGADTQYF. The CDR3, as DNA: TGCGCCAGCAGCCAAGATCCCGGCAGGGGAGCAGATACGCAGTATTTT.

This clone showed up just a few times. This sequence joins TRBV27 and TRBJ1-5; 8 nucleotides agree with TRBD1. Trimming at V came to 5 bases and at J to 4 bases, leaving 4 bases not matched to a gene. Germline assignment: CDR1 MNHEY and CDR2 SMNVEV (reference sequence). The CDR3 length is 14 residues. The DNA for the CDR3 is TGTGCCAGCAGTATAGGACAGGGTAATCAGCCCCAGCATTTT. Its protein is CASSIGQGNQPQHF.

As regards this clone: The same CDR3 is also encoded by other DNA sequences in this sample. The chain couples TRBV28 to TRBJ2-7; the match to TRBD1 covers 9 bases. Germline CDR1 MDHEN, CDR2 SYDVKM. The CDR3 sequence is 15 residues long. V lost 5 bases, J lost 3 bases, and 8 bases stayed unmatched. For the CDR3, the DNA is TGTGCCAGCAGTGCTCCCGGGACAGGGTACTACGAGCAGTACTTC. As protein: CASSAPGTGYYEQYF.

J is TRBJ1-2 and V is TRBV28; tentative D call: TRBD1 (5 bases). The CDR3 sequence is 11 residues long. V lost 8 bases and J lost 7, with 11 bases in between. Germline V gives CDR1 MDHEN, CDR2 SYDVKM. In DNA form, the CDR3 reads TGTGCCAGCCGGGGGGGGAGTGGCTACACCTTC. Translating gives CASRGGSGYTF.

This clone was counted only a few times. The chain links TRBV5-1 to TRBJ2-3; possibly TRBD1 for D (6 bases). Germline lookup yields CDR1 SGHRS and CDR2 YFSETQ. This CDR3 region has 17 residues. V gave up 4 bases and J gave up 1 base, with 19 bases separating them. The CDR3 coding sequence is TGCGCCAGCAGCGCACAAGGGGGACGGACCGGCACAGATACGCAGTATTTT. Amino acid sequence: CASSAQGGRTGTDTQYF.

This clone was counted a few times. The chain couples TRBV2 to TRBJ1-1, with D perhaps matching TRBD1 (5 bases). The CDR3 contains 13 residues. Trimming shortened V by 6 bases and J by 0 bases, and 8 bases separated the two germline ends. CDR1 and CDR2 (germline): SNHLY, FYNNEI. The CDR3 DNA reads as TGTGCCAGCAGAGGACATGTGAACACTGAAGCTTTCTTT. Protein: CASRGHVNTEAFF.

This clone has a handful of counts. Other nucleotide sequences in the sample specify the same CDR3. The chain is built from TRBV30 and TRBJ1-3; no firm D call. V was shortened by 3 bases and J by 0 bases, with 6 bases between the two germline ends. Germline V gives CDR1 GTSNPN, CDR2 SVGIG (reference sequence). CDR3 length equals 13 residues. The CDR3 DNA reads TGTGCCTGGAGCCCAGGCTCTGGAAACACCATATATTTT. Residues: CAWSPGSGNTIYF.

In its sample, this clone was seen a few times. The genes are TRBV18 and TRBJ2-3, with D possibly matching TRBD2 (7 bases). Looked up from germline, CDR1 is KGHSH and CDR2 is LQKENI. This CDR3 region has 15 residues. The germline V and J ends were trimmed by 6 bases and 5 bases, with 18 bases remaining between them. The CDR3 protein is CASSSSAGAGDTQYF. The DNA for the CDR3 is TGTGCCAGCTCCTCCTCTGCGGGGGCCGGAGATACGCAGTATTTT.

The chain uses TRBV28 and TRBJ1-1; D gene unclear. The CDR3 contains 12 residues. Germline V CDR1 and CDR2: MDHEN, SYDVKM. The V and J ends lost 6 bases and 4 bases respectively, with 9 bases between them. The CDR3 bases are TGTGCCAGCAGGGCCCTTTTCACTGAAGCTTTCTTT. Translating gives CASRALFTEAFF.